Listed below are T cell receptor beta chains from one sample, sequenced in a study of T cell clusters in autoimmune cytopenias. TCRdb processed the multiplex PCR reads again and assigns one entry to each CDR3 protein, with no DNA. The sample holds more than 5,500 distinct CDR3 sequences. These data also featured in a second study, about T cell repertoires in aging, cancer and after chemotherapy.

Sequenced sample: peripheral blood. These receptors all come from a human donor in good health. The CDR3 runs from the conserved cysteine through the conserved F or W. For some rows the clone size is stated as once, few or many, or as a class when expanded; others skip it.

>TRBJ2-1|TRBV24-1|.
CATSDGTVNEQFF
>TRBJ2-7|TRBV18|medium-sized
CASSTRDRAYEQYF
>TRBJ2-1|TRBV27|.
CASSLSGQLFRGEQFF
>TRBJ2-3|TRBV6-5|medium-sized
CASSYPGTSGSTDTQYF
>TRBJ2-1|TRBV19|medium-sized
CAVAGGPGQFF
>TRBJ1-1|TRBV5-4|.
CASSQGYTEAFF
>TRBJ2-7|TRBV5-1|.
CASSLSSLLGLQYF
>TRBJ1-4|TRBV15|medium-sized
CATSQRTGGDEKLFF
>TRBJ2-3|TRBV19|.
CASSFRDRGDTQYF
>TRBJ2-3|TRBV6-2/TRBV6-3|.
CASRLAGGWDTQYF
>TRBJ2-3|TRBV29-1|medium-sized
CSVEEGGLAEVRDTQYF
>TRBJ1-5|TRBV29-1|medium-sized
CGASGGGQPQHF
>TRBJ1-3|TRBV13|.
CASSGDVSSGNTIYF
>TRBJ2-1|TRBV14|.
CASSEGTSGPNEQFF
>TRBJ1-3|TRBV7-2|.
CASSYRPGLGNTIYF
>TRBJ1-1|TRBV30|.
CAWNQGSSKNTEAFF
>TRBJ2-1|TRBV12-3/TRBV12-4|.
CASSFSQGEQFF
>TRBJ2-7|TRBV18|medium-sized
CASSLTHAHAEQYF
>TRBJ2-1|TRBV19|medium-sized
CASGIAQVSYNEQFF
>TRBJ1-1|TRBV15|.
CATSAGLGAKGTEAFF
>TRBJ1-2|TRBV10-1|.
CASSDHTVYGYTF
>TRBJ1-1|TRBV29-1|.
CSVEDIRPGEPEAFF
>TRBJ1-1|TRBV18|.
CASSQGGPGQALPNTEAFF
>TRBJ1-1|TRBV30|.
CAWGTGPVAFF
>TRBJ2-2|TRBV5-4|.
CASSPGLQNTGELFF
>TRBJ2-7|TRBV6-2/TRBV6-3|.
CASSYDASSYEQYF
>TRBJ2-5|TRBV6-2/TRBV6-3|.
CASRPIPGAGETQYF
>TRBJ1-2|TRBV19|.
CASTEAATASYGYTF
>TRBJ2-3|TRBV24-1|.
CATSENRETDTQYF
>TRBJ1-5|TRBV27|.
CASSLGGYSNQPQHF
>TRBJ2-3|TRBV6-5|medium-sized
CASSTQRDTQYF
>TRBJ2-7|TRBV30|.
CAWSSGAGNYEQYF
>TRBJ1-2|TRBV6-6|medium-sized
CASSYDWGQGNGYTF
>TRBJ1-3|TRBV19|medium-sized
CASSGQTTSSSGNTIYF
>TRBJ1-1|TRBV29-1|medium-sized
CSVSRGQAQAFF
>TRBJ1-2|TRBV29-1|.
CSDTKTGNYGYTF